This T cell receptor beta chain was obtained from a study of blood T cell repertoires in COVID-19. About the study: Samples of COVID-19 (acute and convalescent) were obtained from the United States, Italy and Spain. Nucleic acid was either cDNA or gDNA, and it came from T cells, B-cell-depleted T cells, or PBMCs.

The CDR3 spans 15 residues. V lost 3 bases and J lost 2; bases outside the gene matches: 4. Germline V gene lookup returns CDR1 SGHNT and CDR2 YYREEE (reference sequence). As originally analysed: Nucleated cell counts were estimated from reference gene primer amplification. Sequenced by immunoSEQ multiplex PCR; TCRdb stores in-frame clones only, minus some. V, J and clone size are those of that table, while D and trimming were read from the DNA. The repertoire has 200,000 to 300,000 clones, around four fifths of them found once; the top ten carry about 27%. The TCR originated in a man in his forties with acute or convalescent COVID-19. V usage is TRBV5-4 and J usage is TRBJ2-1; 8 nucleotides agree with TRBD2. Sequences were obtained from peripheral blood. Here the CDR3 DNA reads TGTGCCAGCAGCTCAAAGGGACTAGCCTACAATGAGCAGTTCTTC. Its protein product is CASSSKGLAYNEQFF.